A selection of T cell receptor beta chains follows, all from one sample in a study of control samples from healthy donors and cancer patients. Clones were sequenced by immunoSEQ multiplex PCR, and TCRdb holds only the in-frame ones, with some missing. The repertoire holds roughly 120,000 clones, with approximately 90% as singletons. Input material: PBMCs. The receptors shown here come from a woman between 50 and 59 years old with colorectal cancer. The CDR3 runs from the conserved cysteine through the conserved F or W. Each record gives: CDR3 length, D gene, V gene, clone size, J gene, CDR3 DNA, CDR3 protein. The D gene is left open where the match is weak. Some rows have no size entry. The others give once, few or many, or a class for an expanded clone.

13	-	TRBV5-1	-	TRBJ1-2	TGCGCCAGCGGGATGGGCGGGGAGAGTGGCTACACCTTC	CASGMGGESGYTF
17	TRBD2	TRBV5-6	few	TRBJ2-3	TGTGCCAGCAGGCTGGGACTAGCGGGAGCTAGCACAGATACGCAGTATTTT	CASRLGLAGASTDTQYF
16	TRBD2	TRBV5-1	-	TRBJ2-3	TGCGCCAGCAGCTTGGCAGCGGGATCTAGCACAGATACGCAGTATTTT	CASSLAAGSSTDTQYF
13	-	TRBV7-8	-	TRBJ1-1	TGTGCCAGCAGCTTAGGTGTGCCGATTGAAGCTTTCTTT	CASSLGVPIEAFF
14	-	TRBV9	-	TRBJ1-2	TGTGCCAGCAGCGTAGAATCGCTGCGGGGTGGCTACACCTTC	CASSVESLRGGYTF
15	TRBD1	TRBV15	-	TRBJ1-2	TGTGCCACCAGCAGAGAACAGGGGGCCGACTATGGCTACACCTTC	CATSREQGADYGYTF
17	TRBD1	TRBV5-6	-	TRBJ2-1	TGTGCCAGCAGCTTGGCTGGGGACAGGGTTAGGGTCGATGAGCAGTTCTTC	CASSLAGDRVRVDEQFF
17	TRBD2	TRBV24-1	-	TRBJ2-5	TGTGCCACCAGTGATTCCAGTGGGGGCGGGAGGGAAGAGACCCAGTACTTC	CATSDSSGGGREETQYF
16	TRBD1	TRBV2	-	TRBJ2-6	TGTGCCAGCCAACTGGGACAGATCTCTGGGGCCAACGTCCTGACTTTC	CASQLGQISGANVLTF
14	-	TRBV5-1	-	TRBJ2-2	TGCGCCAGCAGCAGGGACTTGGGGGCCGGGGAGCTGTTTTTT	CASSRDLGAGELFF
16	TRBD1	TRBV29-1	-	TRBJ1-2	TGCAGCGTTGATGGTCCGGATGCGACAGGGAACTATGGCTACACCTTC	CSVDGPDATGNYGYTF
12	-	TRBV5-1	-	TRBJ1-2	TGCGCCAGCACCCAGGACAGCTATGGCTACACCTTC	CASTQDSYGYTF
16	TRBD2	TRBV5-6	-	TRBJ2-3	TGTGCCAGCAGCTTGGGGCTAGCGGGAGCCACAGATACGCAGTATTTT	CASSLGLAGATDTQYF
17	TRBD2	TRBV18	-	TRBJ2-2	TGTGCCAGCTCACCGGATAGCGGGAGGGCCTTCGCCGGGGAGCTGTTTTTT	CASSPDSGRAFAGELFF
16	-	TRBV5-1	once	TRBJ2-2	TGCGCCAGCAGCTGGGGGGCGGGAGAGTCCACCGGGGAGCTGTTTTTT	CASSWGAGESTGELFF
12	-	TRBV6-5	few	TRBJ1-1	TGTGCCACCACAGGGTCGAACACTGAAGCTTTCTTT	CATTGSNTEAFF
15	TRBD2	TRBV11-2	once	TRBJ2-3	TGTGCCAGCAGCTTTCTAGCGGGCACCATAGATACGCAGTATTTT	CASSFLAGTIDTQYF
14	-	TRBV6-5	-	TRBJ1-1	TGTGCCAGCAGTTATTTGGATACGAACACTGAAGCTTTCTTT	CASSYLDTNTEAFF
16	TRBD1	TRBV6-1	-	TRBJ2-1	TGTGCCAGCAGTGATGGTACAGGGGCATCCTACAATGAGCAGTTCTTC	CASSDGTGASYNEQFF
13	TRBD1	TRBV29-1	-	TRBJ2-1	TGCAGCCACTCCGGGACAGGGGGCAATGAGCAGTTCTTC	CSHSGTGGNEQFF
11	-	TRBV29-1	-	TRBJ2-2	TGCAGCGTTGCCAACACCGGGGAGCTGTTTTTT	CSVANTGELFF
19	TRBD2	TRBV7-9	once	TRBJ2-7	TGTGCCAGCAGCCCAGCGGCAGGACTAGCGGGAGGCGTCACCTACGAGCAGTACTTC	CASSPAAGLAGGVTYEQYF
14	TRBD1	TRBV19	-	TRBJ2-7	TGTGCCAGTAGGGGACAGGGAAGCTCCTACGAGCAGTACTTC	CASRGQGSSYEQYF
15	-	TRBV9	-	TRBJ2-5	TGTGCCAGCAGCGTTGCCTCGAGTGGGAAAGAGACCCAGTACTTC	CASSVASSGKETQYF
17	TRBD1	TRBV7-2	once	TRBJ2-1	TGTGCCAGCAGCCACGGGCCGGGACAGGGGGCTTCCAATGAGCAGTTCTTC	CASSHGPGQGASNEQFF